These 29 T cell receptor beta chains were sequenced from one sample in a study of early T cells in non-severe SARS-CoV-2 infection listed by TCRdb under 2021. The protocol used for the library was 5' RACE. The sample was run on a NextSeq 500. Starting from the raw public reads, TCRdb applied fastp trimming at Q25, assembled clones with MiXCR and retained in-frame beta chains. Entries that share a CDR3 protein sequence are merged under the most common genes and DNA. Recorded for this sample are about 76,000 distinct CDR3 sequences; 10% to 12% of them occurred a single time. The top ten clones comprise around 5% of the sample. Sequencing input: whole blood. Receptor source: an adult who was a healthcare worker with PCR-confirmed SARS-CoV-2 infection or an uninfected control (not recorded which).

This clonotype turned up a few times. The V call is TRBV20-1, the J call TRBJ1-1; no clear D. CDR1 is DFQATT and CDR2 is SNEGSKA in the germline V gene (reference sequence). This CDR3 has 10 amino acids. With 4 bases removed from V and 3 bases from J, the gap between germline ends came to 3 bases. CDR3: CSAIDTEAFF. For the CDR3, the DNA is TGCAGTGCTATTGACACTGAAGCTTTCTTT.

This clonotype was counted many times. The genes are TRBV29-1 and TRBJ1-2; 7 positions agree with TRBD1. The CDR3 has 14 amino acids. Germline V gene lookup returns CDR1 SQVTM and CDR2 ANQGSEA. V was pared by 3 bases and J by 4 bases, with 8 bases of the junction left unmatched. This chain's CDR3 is CSVDLQGQVYGYTF. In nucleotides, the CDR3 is TGCAGCGTTGATTTACAGGGGCAGGTCTATGGCTACACCTTC.

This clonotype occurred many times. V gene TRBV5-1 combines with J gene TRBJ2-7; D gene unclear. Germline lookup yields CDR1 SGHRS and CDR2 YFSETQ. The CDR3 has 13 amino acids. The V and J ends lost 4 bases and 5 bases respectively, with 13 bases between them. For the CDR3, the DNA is TGCGCCAGCAGCAAAGTCCGGGCCCACGAGCAGTACTTC. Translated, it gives CASSKVRAHEQYF. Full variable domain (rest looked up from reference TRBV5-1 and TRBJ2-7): KAGVTQTPRYLIKTRGQQVTLSCSPISGHRSVSWYQQTPGQGLQFLFEYFSETQRNKGNFPGRFSGRQFSNSRSEMNVSTLELGDSALYLCASSKVRAHEQYFGPGTRLTVT.

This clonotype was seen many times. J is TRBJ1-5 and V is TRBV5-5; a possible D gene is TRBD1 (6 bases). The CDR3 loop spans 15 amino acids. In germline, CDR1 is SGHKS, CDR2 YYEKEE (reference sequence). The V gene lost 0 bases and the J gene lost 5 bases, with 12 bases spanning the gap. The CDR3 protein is CASSLGGQGHQPQHF. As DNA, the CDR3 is TGTGCCAGCAGCTTGGGGGGGCAAGGGCATCAGCCCCAGCATTTT.

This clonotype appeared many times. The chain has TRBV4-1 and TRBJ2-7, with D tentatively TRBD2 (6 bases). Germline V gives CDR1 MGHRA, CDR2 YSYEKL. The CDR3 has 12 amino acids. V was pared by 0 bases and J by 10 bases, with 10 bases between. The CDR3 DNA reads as TGCGCCAGCAGCCAAGACCGGGAGATACAGTACTTC. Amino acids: CASSQDREIQYF.

The CDR3 DNA is TGCAGCGTTGGAGGGAATGGGGAGCAGTTCTTC. Amino acids: CSVGGNGEQFF. This chain uses TRBV29-1 with TRBJ2-1; weak D call: TRBD2 (5 bases). The CDR3 is 11 residues long. The germline V gene encodes CDR1 SQVTM and CDR2 ANQGSEA. Trimming pared 4 bases from V and 10 bases from J, leaving 11 bases between.

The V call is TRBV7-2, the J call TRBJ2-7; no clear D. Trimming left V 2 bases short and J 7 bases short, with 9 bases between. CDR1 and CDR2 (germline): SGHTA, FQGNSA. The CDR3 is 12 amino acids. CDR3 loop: CASSLPLGEQYF. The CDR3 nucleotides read TGTGCCAGCAGCTTACCTCTGGGAGAGCAGTACTTC.

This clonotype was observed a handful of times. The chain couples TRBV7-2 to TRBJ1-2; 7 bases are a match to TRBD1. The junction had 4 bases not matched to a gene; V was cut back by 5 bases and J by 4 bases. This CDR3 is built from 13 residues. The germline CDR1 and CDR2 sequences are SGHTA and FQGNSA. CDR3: CASSVGQLYGYTF. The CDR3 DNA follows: TGTGCCAGCAGCGTGGGACAGCTCTATGGCTACACCTTC.

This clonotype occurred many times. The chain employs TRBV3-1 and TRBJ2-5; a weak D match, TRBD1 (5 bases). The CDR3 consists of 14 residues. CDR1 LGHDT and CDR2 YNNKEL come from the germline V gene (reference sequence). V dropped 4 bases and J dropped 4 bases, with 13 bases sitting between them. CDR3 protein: CASSRRQQGETQYF. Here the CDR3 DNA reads TGTGCCAGCAGCCGGCGACAGCAAGGAGAGACCCAGTACTTC.

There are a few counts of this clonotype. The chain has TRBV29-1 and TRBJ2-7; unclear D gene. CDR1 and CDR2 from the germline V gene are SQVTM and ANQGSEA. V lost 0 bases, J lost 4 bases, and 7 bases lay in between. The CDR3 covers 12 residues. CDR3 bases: TGCAGCGTTGAAGATCGAGGATACGAGCAGTACTTC. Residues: CSVEDRGYEQYF.

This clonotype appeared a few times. The CDR3 sequence: CASTPTGLNEQFF. In DNA form, the CDR3 reads TGTGCCAGCACCCCGACAGGGTTAAATGAGCAGTTCTTC. The V call is TRBV12-3 or TRBV12-4, the J call TRBJ2-1, with 7 bases lining up with TRBD1. There are 13 residues in the CDR3. With V trimmed by 7 bases and J by 7 bases, 7 bases remained unmatched.

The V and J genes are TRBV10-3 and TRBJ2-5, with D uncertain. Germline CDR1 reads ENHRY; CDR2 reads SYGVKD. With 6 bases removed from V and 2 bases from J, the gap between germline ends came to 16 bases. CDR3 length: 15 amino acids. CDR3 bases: TGTGCCATCAGGCCAGCAGGTGGCAGACAAGAGACCCAGTACTTC. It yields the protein CAIRPAGGRQETQYF.

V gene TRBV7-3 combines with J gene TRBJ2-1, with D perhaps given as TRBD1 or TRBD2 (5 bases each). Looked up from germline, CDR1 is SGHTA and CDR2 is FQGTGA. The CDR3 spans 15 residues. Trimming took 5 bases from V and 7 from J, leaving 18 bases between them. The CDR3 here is CASSPTRDLGNEQFF. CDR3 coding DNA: TGTGCCAGCAGCCCTACCCGGGACCTGGGGAATGAGCAGTTCTTC.

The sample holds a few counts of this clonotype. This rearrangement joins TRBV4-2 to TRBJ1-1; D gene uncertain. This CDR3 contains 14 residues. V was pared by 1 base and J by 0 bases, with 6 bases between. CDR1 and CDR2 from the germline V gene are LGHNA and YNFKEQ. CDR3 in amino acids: CASSQVRMNTEAFF. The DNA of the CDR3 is TGTGCCAGCAGCCAAGTACGGATGAACACTGAAGCTTTCTTT.

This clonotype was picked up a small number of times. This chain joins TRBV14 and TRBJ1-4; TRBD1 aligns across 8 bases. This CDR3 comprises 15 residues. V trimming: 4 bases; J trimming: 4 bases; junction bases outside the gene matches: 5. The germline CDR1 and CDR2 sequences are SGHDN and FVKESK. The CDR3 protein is CASSRRTGLNEKLFF. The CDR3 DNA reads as TGTGCCAGCAGCCGCCGGACAGGGCTTAATGAAAAACTGTTTTTT.

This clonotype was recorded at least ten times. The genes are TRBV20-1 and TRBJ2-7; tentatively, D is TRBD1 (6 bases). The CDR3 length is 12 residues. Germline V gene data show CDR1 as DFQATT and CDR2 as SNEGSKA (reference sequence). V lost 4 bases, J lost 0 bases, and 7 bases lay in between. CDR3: CSAKGVSYEQYF. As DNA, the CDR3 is TGCAGTGCTAAGGGGGTCTCCTACGAGCAGTACTTC.

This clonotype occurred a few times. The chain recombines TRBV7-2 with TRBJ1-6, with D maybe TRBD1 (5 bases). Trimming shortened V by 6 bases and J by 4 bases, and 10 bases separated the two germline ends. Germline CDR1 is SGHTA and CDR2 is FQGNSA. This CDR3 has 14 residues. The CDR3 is CASRATVYNSPLHF. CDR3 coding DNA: TGTGCCAGCAGGGCGACAGTTTATAATTCACCCCTCCACTTT.

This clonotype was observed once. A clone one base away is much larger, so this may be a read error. The CDR3 region has the DNA TGTGCCAGCAGTGATCACAAGAACACTGAAGCTTCCTTT. It yields the protein CASSDHKNTEASF. V is TRBV25-1 and J is TRBJ1-1; D is uncertain. Germline V lookup: CDR1 MGHDK, CDR2 SYGVNS. The CDR3 sequence is 13 residues long. The full variable domain, rest sourced from reference TRBV25-1 and TRBJ1-1, is EADIYQTPRYLVIGTGKKITLECSQTMGHDKMYWYQQDPGMELHLIHYSYGVNSTEKGDLSSESTVSRIRTEHFPLTLESARPSHTSQYLCASSDHKNTEASFGQGTRLTVV.

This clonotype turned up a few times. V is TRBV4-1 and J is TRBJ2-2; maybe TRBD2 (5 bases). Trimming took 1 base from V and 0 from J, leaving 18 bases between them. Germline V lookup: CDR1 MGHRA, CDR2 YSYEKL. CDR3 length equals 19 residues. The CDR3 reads CASSQVGAVILANTGELFF. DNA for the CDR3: TGCGCCAGCAGCCAAGTAGGAGCGGTAATACTCGCGAACACCGGGGAGCTGTTTTTT.

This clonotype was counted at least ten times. The CDR3 DNA reads TGTGCCAGCAGTTACCGGGTTAAGAAGGCGTCTGGGGCCAACGTCCTGACTTTC. It is translated as CASSYRVKKASGANVLTF. The genes are TRBV6-6 and TRBJ2-6; no clear D gene. This CDR3 comprises 18 residues. Germline values: CDR1 MNHNY, CDR2 SVGAGI (reference sequence). The V gene lost 2 bases and the J gene lost 1 base, with 15 bases spanning the gap.

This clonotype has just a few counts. The CDR3 here is CASSRTSGGTSKQYF. The CDR3 DNA reads TGTGCCAGCAGCCGGACTAGCGGGGGGACGTCTAAGCAGTACTTC. The chain employs TRBV3-1 and TRBJ2-7; 14 positions agree with TRBD2. Losses at the gene ends were 4 bases for V and 8 bases for J; bases not matched to a gene: 7. CDR1 LGHDT and CDR2 YNNKEL come from the germline V gene (reference sequence). The CDR3 extends over 15 amino acids.

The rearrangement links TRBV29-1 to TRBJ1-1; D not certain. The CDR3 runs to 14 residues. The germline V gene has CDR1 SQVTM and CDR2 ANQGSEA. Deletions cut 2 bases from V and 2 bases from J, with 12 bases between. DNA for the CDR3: TGCAGCGTTGAAACGGATAGCCTTAACACTGAAGCTTTCTTT. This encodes CSVETDSLNTEAFF.

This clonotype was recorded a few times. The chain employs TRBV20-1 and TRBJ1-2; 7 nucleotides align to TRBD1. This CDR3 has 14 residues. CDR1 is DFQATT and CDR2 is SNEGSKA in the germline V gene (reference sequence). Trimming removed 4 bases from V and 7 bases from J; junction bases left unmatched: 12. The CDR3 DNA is TGCAGTGCTAAAAAGAAAACAGGGGTCTCTGGCTACACCTTC. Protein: CSAKKKTGVSGYTF.

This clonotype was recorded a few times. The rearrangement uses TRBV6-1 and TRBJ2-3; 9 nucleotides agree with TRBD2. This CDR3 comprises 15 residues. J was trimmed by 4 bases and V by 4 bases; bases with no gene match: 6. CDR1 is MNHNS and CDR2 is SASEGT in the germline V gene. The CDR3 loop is CASSAEAGGPDTQYF. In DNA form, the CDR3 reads TGTGCCAGCAGTGCTGAAGCGGGGGGCCCAGATACGCAGTATTTT.

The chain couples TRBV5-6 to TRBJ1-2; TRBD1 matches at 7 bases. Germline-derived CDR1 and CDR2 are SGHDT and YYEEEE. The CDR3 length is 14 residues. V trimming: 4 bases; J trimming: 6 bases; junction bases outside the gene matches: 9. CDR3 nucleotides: TGTGCCAGCAGCGCCCCACAGGGGAGTCATGGCTACACCTTC. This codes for CASSAPQGSHGYTF.

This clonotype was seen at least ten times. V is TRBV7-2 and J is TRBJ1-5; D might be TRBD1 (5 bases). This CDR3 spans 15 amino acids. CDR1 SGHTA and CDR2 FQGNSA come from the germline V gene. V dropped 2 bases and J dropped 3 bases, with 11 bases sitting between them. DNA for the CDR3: TGTGCCAGCAGCTTAATAGGGACGGCCAATCAGCCCCAGCATTTT. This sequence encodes CASSLIGTANQPQHF.

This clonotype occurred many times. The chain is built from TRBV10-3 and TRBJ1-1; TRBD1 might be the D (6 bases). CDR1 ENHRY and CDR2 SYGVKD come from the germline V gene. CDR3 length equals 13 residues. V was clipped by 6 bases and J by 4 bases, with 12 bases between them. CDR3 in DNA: TGTGCCATCAGACCAGGGGTTCTCACTGAAGCTTTCTTT. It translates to CAIRPGVLTEAFF.

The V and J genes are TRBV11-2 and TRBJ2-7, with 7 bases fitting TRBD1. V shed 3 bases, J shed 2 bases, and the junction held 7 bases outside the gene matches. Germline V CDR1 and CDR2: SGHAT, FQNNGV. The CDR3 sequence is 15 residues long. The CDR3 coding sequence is TGTGCCAGCAGCTTTTCTACGACAGGGACCTACGAGCAGTACTTC. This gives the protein CASSFSTTGTYEQYF.

CDR3 loop: CASSQKPPGTGGNTEAFF. CDR3 in DNA: TGTGCCAGCAGCCAGAAACCCCCAGGGACAGGGGGAAACACTGAAGCTTTCTTT. V gene TRBV4-2 combines with J gene TRBJ1-1, with 11 bases that match TRBD1. V dropped 3 bases and J dropped 2; count of bases not matched to a gene: 11. CDR1 LGHNA and CDR2 YNFKEQ come from the germline V gene. There are 18 residues in the CDR3.